The clone carrying this TCR beta chain was recorded a few times. These data belong to a study of blood T cells in healthy people across ages. The CDR3 is made up of 14 amino acids. The germline CDR1 and CDR2 sequences are MNHNY and SVGAGI (reference sequence). A second PCR, run for roughly 7 to 12 cycles, used a sample-barcoded 5' primer plus a J-beta primer mix. TCRdb reprocessed the 5' RACE reads via MiXCR and lists one record per CDR3 protein. Of about 720,000 distinct CDR3 sequences in the sample, over 20% are singletons; the top ten hold about 22%. The material sequenced was blood. This receptor was identified in a man between 65 and 85 years old in good health. The rearrangement links TRBV6-6 to TRBJ2-5; TRBD2 matches at 11 bases. The end of the DNA aligns better with TRBJ2-1, so the J call may be wrong. CDR3 protein: CASSYLAGGLEQFF. The CDR3 nucleotides read TGTGCCAGCAGTTATTTAGCGGGGGGGCTTGAGCAGTTCTTC.